The 19 T cell receptor beta chains below all came from one sample that was sequenced in a study of blood T cell repertoires in COVID-19. Clones were sequenced by immunoSEQ multiplex PCR, and TCRdb holds only the in-frame ones, with some missing. Among approximately 170,000 clones, roughly four fifths were seen once, and the ten largest hold under 10%. The sample was peripheral blood. The origin of the receptors is a woman in her 70s with COVID-19, enrolled during active disease.

This CDR3 reads CASSQNPGQGNNEQFF. CDR3 bases: TGCGCCAGCAGCCAGAATCCGGGACAGGGAAACAATGAGCAGTTCTTC. This rearrangement joins TRBV5-1 to TRBJ2-1; 9 bases agree with TRBD1. V lost 4 bases, J lost 5 bases, and 10 bases stayed unmatched. Germline CDR1 is SGHRS and CDR2 is YFSETQ. CDR3 size: 16 residues.

The rearrangement links TRBV4-2 to TRBJ1-5; no clear D gene. Per germline, CDR1 LGHNA and CDR2 YNFKEQ. Trimming cost V 0 bases and J 0 bases, with 12 bases left between them. The CDR3 has 17 residues. CDR3 in DNA: TGTGCCAGCAGCCAAGATTTCGGACTAGATAGCAATCAGCCCCAGCATTTT. Translation: CASSQDFGLDSNQPQHF.

The chain uses TRBV11-3 and TRBJ1-1; TRBD1 aligns across 7 bases. Losses at the gene ends were 1 base for V and 9 bases for J; bases not matched to a gene: 2. The germline gives CDR1 SGHNT, CDR2 YENEEA. The CDR3 has 12 amino acids. The CDR3 loop is CASSLGTGQAFF. CDR3 DNA sequence: TGTGCCAGCAGCTTAGGGACAGGACAAGCTTTCTTT.

V is TRBV6-5 and J is TRBJ2-6; no definite D call. The ends were cut back, 8 bases at V and 0 bases at J, with 11 bases in the middle. Germline-derived CDR1 and CDR2 are MNHEY and SVGAGI. The CDR3 runs 15 residues. This CDR3 is CASQMRHSGANVLTF. The CDR3 DNA sequence: TGTGCCAGCCAGATGCGGCACTCTGGGGCCAACGTCCTGACTTTC.

V gene TRBV16 combines with J gene TRBJ2-3; D is unresolved. Trimming removed 0 bases at V and 6 bases at J, with 7 bases between. The CDR3 extends over 13 amino acids. Germline-derived CDR1 and CDR2 are KGHSY and FQNENV. The CDR3 loop reads CASSQSAPDTQYF. CDR3 nucleotides: TGTGCCAGCAGCCAATCGGCCCCGGATACGCAGTATTTT.

The chain joins TRBV28 to TRBJ2-7, with D perhaps TRBD2 (6 bases). Deletions cut 7 bases from V and 3 bases from J, with 19 bases between. The V gene's germline CDR1 is MDHEN and CDR2 SYDVKM. The CDR3 covers 15 residues. The CDR3 loop is CASTTQAGSHYEQYF. Written as DNA, the CDR3 is TGTGCCAGCACCACGCAGGCGGGAAGCCACTACGAGCAGTACTTC.

The V gene is TRBV28, the J gene TRBJ2-3; D is unclear. Germline-derived CDR1 and CDR2 are MDHEN and SYDVKM. CDR3 length: 15 residues. The V and J ends lost 8 bases and 2 bases respectively, with 17 bases between them. The CDR3 nucleotides are TGTGCCAGCCGTAAAGAGGTCTTGCCCACAGATACGCAGTATTTT. Protein sequence: CASRKEVLPTDTQYF. Full variable domain (remainder filled in from reference TRBV28 and TRBJ2-3): DVKVTQSSRYLVKRTGEKVFLECVQDMDHENMFWYRQDPGLGLRLIYFSYDVKMKEKGDIPEGYSVSREKKERFSLILESASTNQTSMYLCASRKEVLPTDTQYFGPGTRLTVL.

A note on this clone: Additional DNA sequences in this sample encode the identical CDR3. The rearrangement joins TRBV19 to TRBJ1-5; TRBD1 agrees at 10 bases. The junction had 2 bases not matched to a gene; V was cut back by 1 base and J by 2 bases. The CDR3 extends over 16 amino acids. Germline loops: CDR1 LNHDA, CDR2 SQIVND (reference sequence). The chain's CDR3 is CASSIGGTGGNQPQHF. Here the CDR3 DNA reads TGTGCCAGTAGTATAGGGGGGACAGGGGGCAATCAGCCCCAGCATTTT. Combining the CDR3 with reference TRBV19 and TRBJ1-5 gives the whole variable domain DGGITQSPKYLFRKEGQNVTLSCEQNLNHDAMYWYRQDPGQGLRLIYYSQIVNDFQKGDIAEGYSVSREKKESFPLTVTSAQKNPTAFYLCASSIGGTGGNQPQHFGDGTRLSIL.

This chain links TRBV7-6 with TRBJ2-3; D is ambiguous. Trimming removed 1 base from V and 1 base from J, with 3 bases in between. The CDR3 totals 13 residues. Looked up from germline, CDR1 is SGHVS and CDR2 is FNYEAQ. Here the CDR3 reads CASSLGGTDTQYF. The CDR3 DNA reads as TGTGCCAGCAGCTTAGGAGGCACAGATACGCAGTATTTT.

V usage is TRBV30 and J usage is TRBJ2-7; 13 bases are a match to TRBD2. Unmatched junction bases numbered 17, after V lost 2 bases and J lost 7 bases. The CDR3 loop spans 18 amino acids. Germline V gene lookup returns CDR1 GTSNPN and CDR2 SVGIG (reference sequence). This CDR3 reads CAWSPQIGLAGVGWEQYF. Here the CDR3 DNA reads TGTGCCTGGAGTCCGCAAATCGGACTAGCGGGAGTAGGGTGGGAGCAGTACTTC. Supplemented by reference TRBV30 and TRBJ2-7, the full variable domain reads SQTIHQWPATLVQPVGSPLSLECTVEGTSNPNLYWYRQAAGRGLQLLFYSVGIGQISSEVPQNLSASRPQDRQFILSSKKLLLSDSGFYLCAWSPQIGLAGVGWEQYFGPGTRLTVT.

This sequence joins TRBV3-1 (or the pseudogene TRBV3-2) and TRBJ2-1; the match to TRBD2 covers 10 bases. Trimming cost V 2 bases and J 2 bases; bases outside gene matches: 6. Germline V gene data show CDR1 as LGHDT and CDR2 as YNNKEL (reference sequence). This CDR3 has 17 residues. The CDR3 region has the DNA TGTGCCAGCAGCCAATTTTCGAGCGGGAGGGCCTACAATGAGCAGTTCTTC. Translation: CASSQFSSGRAYNEQFF.

V is TRBV9 and J is TRBJ2-1, with 9 bases aligning to TRBD2. Per germline, CDR1 SGDLS and CDR2 YYNGEE. This CDR3 has 15 amino acids. V was clipped by 7 bases and J by 6 bases; unmatched bases: 11. The CDR3 spells CASARNGGRGNEQFF. CDR3 nucleotides: TGTGCCAGCGCCCGTAATGGCGGGAGGGGCAATGAGCAGTTCTTC.

DNA of the CDR3: TGTGCCAGCAGATGGGACTACCGTTCCTACGAGCAGTACTTC. Translation gives CASRWDYRSYEQYF. The chain uses TRBV6-5 and TRBJ2-7, with 7 nucleotides matching TRBD2. The CDR3 contains 14 residues. With V trimmed by 6 bases and J by 1 base, 6 bases remained unmatched. CDR1 is MNHEY, CDR2 SVGAGI, per germline.

This clone was counted a few times. This sequence joins TRBV7-2 and TRBJ2-1, with D possibly being TRBD1 (6 bases). The germline V and J ends were trimmed by 5 bases and 2 bases, with 19 bases remaining between them. Germline-derived CDR1 and CDR2 are SGHTA and FQGNSA. The CDR3 length is 17 residues. The CDR3 loop is CASSLPWGQAAYNEQFF. CDR3 DNA sequence: TGTGCCAGCAGCCTACCCTGGGGGCAGGCGGCCTACAATGAGCAGTTCTTC.

This rearrangement joins TRBV10-1 to TRBJ2-7; a weak D match, TRBD1 (6 bases). The CDR3 runs 17 residues. Germline values: CDR1 WNHNN, CDR2 SYGVQD (reference sequence). The V end lost 2 bases, the J end lost 3 bases, and 20 bases lay between the germline ends. CDR3 sequence (DNA): TGCGCCAGCAGTGAGGGGACCCCCGCAGGGGTCCGCTACGAGCAGTACTTC. Translated: CASSEGTPAGVRYEQYF.

The J gene is TRBJ2-7, the V gene TRBV29-1; possible D gene TRBD1, 6 bases. The CDR3 is made up of 13 amino acids. Looked up from germline, CDR1 is SQVTM and CDR2 is ANQGSEA. Trimming took off 4 bases at V and 3 bases at J, with 13 bases between the two ends. CDR3 nucleotides: TGCAGCGTTGGACAGGTTCCTCGCTACGAGCAGTACTTC. Encoded protein: CSVGQVPRYEQYF.

The chain uses TRBV30 and TRBJ1-3, with D hard to call. The germline V gene encodes CDR1 GTSNPN and CDR2 SVGIG (reference sequence). The germline V and J ends were trimmed by 4 bases and 4 bases, with 17 bases remaining between them. The CDR3 consists of 15 residues. The CDR3 region is CAWTIREGGGNTIYF. For the CDR3, the DNA is TGTGCCTGGACCATCCGGGAAGGTGGAGGAAACACCATATATTTT.

The chain links TRBV28 to TRBJ1-3; maybe TRBD1 (6 bases). Germline CDR1 is MDHEN and CDR2 is SYDVKM. This CDR3 is built from 15 residues. Trimming left V 6 bases short and J 10 bases short, with 22 bases between. The CDR3 is CASSTTGTKRWTIYF. The DNA of the CDR3 is TGTGCCAGCAGCACGACAGGTACGAAAAGGTGGACCATATATTTT.

V gene TRBV19 combines with J gene TRBJ1-5, with TRBD1 matching 8 bases. Germline CDR1 and CDR2: LNHDA and SQIVND (reference sequence). The CDR3 sequence is 15 residues long. J lost 6 bases, V lost 7 bases, and 11 bases had no gene match. The CDR3 loop is CASKMEDRVRQPQHF. The CDR3, as DNA: TGTGCCAGTAAAATGGAGGACAGGGTACGTCAGCCCCAGCATTTT.